Following are 3 T cell receptor beta chains from one sample sequenced in a study of control samples from healthy donors and cancer patients. Libraries were prepared by immunoSEQ multiplex PCR; TCRdb keeps only in-frame clonotypes and omits some of them. This table has some 100,000 clones, around 88% appearing once. What was sequenced was blood. Receptors were obtained from a young man in good health.

The CDR3 DNA reads TGTGCCAGCAGCCCGACAGGGGGCAATCAGCCCCAGCATTTT. As protein: CASSPTGGNQPQHF. The chain has TRBV6-6 and TRBJ1-5; 8 bases agree with TRBD1. Germline loops: CDR1 MNHNY, CDR2 SVGAGI (reference sequence). The CDR3 is made up of 14 amino acids. Trimming at V came to 6 bases and at J to 2 bases, leaving 3 bases not matched to a gene.

This clone was recorded once. The V and J genes are TRBV5-1 and TRBJ2-5; 16 positions match TRBD2. Germline trimming cut 4 bases from V and 0 bases from J; bases unmatched to any gene: 6. Germline assignment: CDR1 SGHRS and CDR2 YFSETQ. This CDR3 has 18 residues. This chain's CDR3 is CASSPGLAGGTYQETQYF. The CDR3 region has the DNA TGCGCCAGCAGCCCGGGACTAGCGGGAGGGACCTACCAAGAGACCCAGTACTTC.

This chain uses TRBV7-8 with TRBJ2-1, with D possibly matching TRBD2 (6 bases). Germline CDR1 reads SGHVS; CDR2 reads FQNEAQ. This CDR3 spans 17 amino acids. Trimming took 2 bases from V and 2 from J, leaving 16 bases between them. The CDR3 nucleotides read TGTGCCAGCAGCTTAACGGGGGTAGCGTACACCTACAATGAGCAGTTCTTC. Amino acid sequence: CASSLTGVAYTYNEQFF.